One and the same sample provided the 22 T cell receptor beta chains below, sequenced in a study of T cells in Graves' hyperthyroidism and ophthalmopathy. What was amplified from RNA transcripts were TCR beta CDR3 regions. An initial round of RT-PCR targeting the TCR CDR3 relied on the HTBI primer set. TCRdb re-derived calls from the multiplex PCR reads in MiXCR, one entry per CDR3 protein. The data show a few hundred thousand distinct CDR3 sequences, less than 25% seen once. Sequencing was done on a sample of blood. Receptors originate from a young man with Graves' hyperthyroidism.

The DNA for the CDR3 is TGCAGTGCTGTACCGGGGGCTGGTCAGCCCCAGCATTTT. This sequence encodes CSAVPGAGQPQHF. The genes are TRBV20-1 and TRBJ1-5; D is perhaps TRBD1 (6 bases). V was cut by 5 bases and J by 6 bases, with 14 bases left in between. CDR1 and CDR2 from the germline V gene are DFQATT and SNEGSKA (reference sequence). CDR3 length equals 13 residues.

J is TRBJ2-5 and V is TRBV20-1; TRBD2 might be the D (7 bases). The CDR3 sequence is 16 residues long. Germline-derived CDR1 and CDR2 are DFQATT and SNEGSKA (reference sequence). V was trimmed by 3 bases and J by 2 bases, leaving 19 bases between them. This chain's CDR3 is CSASPLGGGRQETQYF. For the CDR3, the DNA is TGCAGTGCTAGCCCTCTGGGAGGGGGGAGGCAAGAGACCCAGTACTTC.

This clonotype has at least ten counts. The chain joins TRBV11-3 to TRBJ2-7; D uncertain. There are 12 residues in the CDR3. V lost 2 bases, J lost 0 bases, and 2 bases lay in between. Germline CDR1 and CDR2: SGHNT and YENEEA. Here the CDR3 reads CASSLNSYEQYF. CDR3 nucleotide sequence: TGTGCCAGCAGCTTAAACTCCTACGAGCAGTACTTC.

The rearrangement uses TRBV12-3 or TRBV12-4 and TRBJ1-2; 9 bases match TRBD1. The V and J ends lost 4 bases and 3 bases, in that order; junction bases with no gene match: 18. The CDR3 is made up of 19 amino acids. The DNA of the CDR3 is TGTGCCAGCAGTTCGTCCTCCGCGGGACAGGGTTATTATTACTATGGCTACACCTTC. Its protein is CASSSSSAGQGYYYYGYTF.

Many counts were recorded for this clonotype. The genes are TRBV15 and TRBJ2-7; D may be TRBD1 (5 bases). V lost 0 bases to trimming and J lost 5 bases, with 11 bases between them. CDR1 is LNHNV and CDR2 is YYDKDF in the germline V gene (reference sequence). The CDR3 consists of 14 residues. The chain's CDR3 is CATSREVGANEQYF. The CDR3 region has the DNA TGTGCCACCAGCAGAGAAGTTGGGGCCAACGAGCAGTACTTC.

This clonotype was seen many times. The V gene is TRBV9, the J gene TRBJ2-5; D is perhaps TRBD1 (5 bases). CDR3 length: 15 residues. CDR1 and CDR2 from the germline V gene are SGDLS and YYNGEE. Trimming shortened V by 3 bases and J by 9 bases, and 21 bases separated the two germline ends. The CDR3 DNA follows: TGTGCCAGCAGCGCCTTTACTACAAACGAAGGGGCCCAGTACTTC. It codes for CASSAFTTNEGAQYF.

This clonotype was recorded at least ten times. V is TRBV2 and J is TRBJ2-5, with D unresolved. CDR1 and CDR2 (germline): SNHLY, FYNNEI. The CDR3 sequence is 14 residues long. V was pared by 3 bases and J by 0 bases, with 8 bases between. DNA for the CDR3: TGTGCCAGCAGTGACGGCAGGTACCAAGAGACCCAGTACTTC. This sequence encodes CASSDGRYQETQYF. The variable domain in full, with the rest retrieved from reference TRBV2 and TRBJ2-5, is EPEVTQTPSHQVTQMGQEVILRCVPISNHLYFYWYRQILGQKVEFLVSFYNNEISEKSEIFDDQFSVERPDGSNFTLKIRSTKLEDSAMYFCASSDGRYQETQYFGPGTRLLVL.

This clonotype was counted between two and nine times. This chain joins TRBV6-1 and TRBJ1-5, with TRBD1 as a possible D gene (5 bases). V lost 2 bases to trimming and J lost 4 bases, with 24 bases between them. This CDR3 is built from 19 residues. The germline gives CDR1 MNHNS, CDR2 SASEGT. The CDR3 protein is CASSELGGVWQGRNQPQHF. DNA for the CDR3: TGTGCCAGCAGTGAACTTGGGGGAGTTTGGCAGGGTCGAAATCAGCCCCAGCATTTT.

This clonotype was found many times. The rearrangement joins TRBV27 to TRBJ1-1; D is possibly TRBD1 (5 bases). Germline V CDR1 and CDR2: MNHEY, SMNVEV (reference sequence). V gave up 5 bases and J gave up 6 bases, with 10 bases separating them. This CDR3 region has 12 residues. The CDR3 sequence: CASSLPGAEAFF. CDR3 DNA: TGTGCCAGCAGTCTCCCGGGGGCTGAAGCTTTCTTT.

There are a few counts of this clonotype. The chain recombines TRBV6-1 with TRBJ1-2, with a tentative D call TRBD1 (5 bases). Germline CDR1 is MNHNS and CDR2 is SASEGT. The V gene lost 7 bases and the J gene lost 4 bases, with 22 bases spanning the gap. This CDR3 is 16 amino acids long. The CDR3 DNA sequence: TGTGCCAGCACAAGCAGAGGCAGGGATTTATTCTATGGCTACACCTTC. Protein sequence: CASTSRGRDLFYGYTF.

This clonotype appeared many times. The J gene is TRBJ1-2, the V gene TRBV30, with 9 bases aligning to TRBD1. After removal of 6 bases from V and 7 bases from J, the junction contained 9 bases not matched to a gene. The germline CDR1 and CDR2 sequences are GTSNPN and SVGIG (reference sequence). CDR3 size: 13 residues. CDR3 coding DNA: TGTGCCTGCTCTCGGGACAGGGAAGTTGGCTACACCTTC. This encodes CACSRDREVGYTF.

Remarks on this clonotype: The DNA is omitted, as the CDR3 cannot be located on it reliably, and the CDR3 follows TCRdb's listing. The chain has TRBV28 and TRBJ2-7; the D segment call TRBD2 is taken from the table without a DNA check. Per germline, CDR1 MDHEN and CDR2 SYDVKM. The CDR3 spans 16 residues, counting both ends. The CDR3 reads CASSSSGLAASYEQYF.

This clonotype was found many times. The chain is built from TRBV12-3 or TRBV12-4 and TRBJ2-7; maybe TRBD1 (5 bases). This CDR3 region has 14 residues. V lost 5 bases, J lost 3 bases, and 14 bases lay in between. CDR3 in amino acids: CASSPLGRGYEQYF. CDR3 nucleotide sequence: TGTGCCAGCAGTCCCCTGGGAAGGGGCTACGAGCAGTACTTC.

This chain uses TRBV4-1 with TRBJ1-5, with D tentatively TRBD1 (5 bases). This CDR3 has 15 amino acids. Trimming left V 0 bases short and J 4 bases short, with 10 bases between. Germline V gives CDR1 MGHRA, CDR2 YSYEKL. This CDR3 is CASSQEGDLNQPQHF. The CDR3 bases are TGCGCCAGCAGCCAAGAGGGGGACCTGAATCAGCCCCAGCATTTT.

This chain uses TRBV19 with TRBJ1-2; 10 nucleotides agree with TRBD1. The V gene's germline CDR1 is LNHDA and CDR2 SQIVND (reference sequence). The length of the CDR3 is 14 residues. V lost 5 bases to trimming and J lost 7 bases; unmatched junction nucleotides: 7. CDR3 region: CASSRDRGDGGYTF. DNA for the CDR3: TGTGCCAGTAGTCGGGACAGGGGAGATGGTGGCTACACCTTC.

Comment on this clonotype: An end of the junction differs from the germline gene, which may be a read error. The chain joins TRBV7-8 to TRBJ2-7, with 7 bases matching TRBD1. Germline V gene data show CDR1 as SGHVS and CDR2 as FQNEAQ. The CDR3 is made up of 14 amino acids. The CDR3 sequence is CASSPQTGYYEQCF. CDR3 coding DNA: TGTGCCAGCAGCCCTCAGACAGGGTACTACGAGCAGTGCTTC.

In its sample, this clonotype was seen a few times. The chain has TRBV2 and TRBJ2-4; 15 bases line up with TRBD2. In germline, CDR1 is SNHLY, CDR2 FYNNEI. This CDR3 region has 17 residues. V shed 7 bases, J shed 3 bases, and the junction held 7 bases outside the gene matches. CDR3 sequence (DNA): TGTGCCAGCAATGGACTAGCGGGGGGGGGCGGCAAAAACATTCAGTACTTC. It encodes CASNGLAGGGGKNIQYF.

In its sample, this clonotype was seen many times. This sequence joins TRBV12-3 or TRBV12-4 and TRBJ1-5, with D possibly matching TRBD1 (5 bases). This CDR3 spans 15 amino acids. V lost 3 bases, J lost 6 bases, and 15 bases lay in between. CDR3 loop: CASSLGGRQGQPQHF. The CDR3 DNA follows: TGTGCCAGCAGTTTGGGGGGAAGGCAGGGTCAGCCCCAGCATTTT.

The sample holds a few counts of this clonotype. The CDR3 DNA sequence: TGTGCCAGCAGCACCACCCGTCTTGGCAATCAGCCCCAGCATTTT. Protein product: CASSTTRLGNQPQHF. V gene TRBV7-2 combines with J gene TRBJ1-5; D unresolved. The CDR3 covers 15 residues. The V and J ends lost 5 bases and 2 bases respectively, with 13 bases between them. Germline V CDR1 and CDR2: SGHTA, FQGNSA.

The table lists this clonotype with many counts. In DNA form, the CDR3 reads TGTGCCAGCAGTTACGAGACAGGGACTCTCCTGGGGCAGTACTTC. It yields the protein CASSYETGTLLGQYF. J is TRBJ2-7 and V is TRBV6-5; D is perhaps TRBD1 (7 bases). V was trimmed by 2 bases and J by 9 bases, leaving 20 bases between them. Per the germline V gene, CDR1 is MNHEY and CDR2 is SVGAGI. This CDR3 has 15 amino acids.

In its sample, this clonotype was seen many times. The chain joins TRBV20-1 to TRBJ2-7; 7 bases are shared with TRBD1. The J segment lost 2 bases and the V segment lost 3 bases, leaving 7 bases of the junction unmatched. The CDR3 contains 14 residues. Germline values: CDR1 DFQATT, CDR2 SNEGSKA (reference sequence). CDR3 loop: CSASRQGQAYEQYF. The DNA for the CDR3 is TGCAGTGCTAGCCGACAGGGTCAGGCCTACGAGCAGTACTTC.

On this clonotype itself: A much more abundant neighbour one base away suggests this may be a read error. The rearrangement uses TRBV19 and TRBJ2-2; D is unresolved. CDR3 length: 12 residues. Germline-derived CDR1 and CDR2 are LNHDA and SQIVND (reference sequence). Trimming shortened V by 7 bases and J by 7 bases, and 10 bases separated the two germline ends. The CDR3 region has the DNA TGTGCCAGTAAATGGGGTGGCGGGGAGCTGTTTTTT. It is translated as CASKWGGGELFF.